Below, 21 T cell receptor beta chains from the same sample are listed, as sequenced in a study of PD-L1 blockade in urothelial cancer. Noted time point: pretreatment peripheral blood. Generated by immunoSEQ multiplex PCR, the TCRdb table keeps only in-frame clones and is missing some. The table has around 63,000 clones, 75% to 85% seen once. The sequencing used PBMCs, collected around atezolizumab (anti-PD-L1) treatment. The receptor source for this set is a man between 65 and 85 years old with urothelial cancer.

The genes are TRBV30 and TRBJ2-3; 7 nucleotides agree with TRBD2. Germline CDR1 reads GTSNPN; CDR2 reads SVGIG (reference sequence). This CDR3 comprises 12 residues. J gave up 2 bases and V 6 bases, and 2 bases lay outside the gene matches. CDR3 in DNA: TGTGCCTGTAGGGACTACACAGATACGCAGTATTTT. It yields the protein CACRDYTDTQYF. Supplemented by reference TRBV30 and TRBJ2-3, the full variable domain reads SQTIHQWPATLVQPVGSPLSLECTVEGTSNPNLYWYRQAAGRGLQLLFYSVGIGQISSEVPQNLSASRPQDRQFILSSKKLLLSDSGFYLCACRDYTDTQYFGPGTRLTVL.

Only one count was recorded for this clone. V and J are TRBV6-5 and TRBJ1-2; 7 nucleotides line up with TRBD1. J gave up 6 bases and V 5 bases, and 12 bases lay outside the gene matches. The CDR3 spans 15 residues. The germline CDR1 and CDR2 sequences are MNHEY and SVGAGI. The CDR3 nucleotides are TGTGCCAGCAGTACAGGGGTCCCCGTCAGTAATGGCTACACCTTC. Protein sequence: CASSTGVPVSNGYTF.

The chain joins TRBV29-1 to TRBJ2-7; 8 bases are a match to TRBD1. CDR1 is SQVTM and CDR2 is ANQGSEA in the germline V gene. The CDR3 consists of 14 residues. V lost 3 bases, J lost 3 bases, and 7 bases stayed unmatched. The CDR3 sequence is CSVDSGTGDYEQYF. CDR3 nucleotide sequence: TGCAGCGTTGACTCCGGGACAGGAGACTACGAGCAGTACTTC.

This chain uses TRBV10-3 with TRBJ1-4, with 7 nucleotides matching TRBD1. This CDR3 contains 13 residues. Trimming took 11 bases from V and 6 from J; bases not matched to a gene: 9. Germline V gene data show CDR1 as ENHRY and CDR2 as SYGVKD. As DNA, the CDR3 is TGTGCCGCAAGGGGGCTTAAGGATGAAAAACTGTTTTTT. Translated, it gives CAARGLKDEKLFF.

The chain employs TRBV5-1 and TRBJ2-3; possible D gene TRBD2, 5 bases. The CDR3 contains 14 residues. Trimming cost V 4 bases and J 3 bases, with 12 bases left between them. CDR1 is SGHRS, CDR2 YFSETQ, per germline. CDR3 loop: CASSRAGLTDTQYF. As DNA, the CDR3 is TGCGCCAGCAGCCGCGCGGGTTTGACAGATACGCAGTATTTT. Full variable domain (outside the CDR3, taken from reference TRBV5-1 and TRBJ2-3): KAGVTQTPRYLIKTRGQQVTLSCSPISGHRSVSWYQQTPGQGLQFLFEYFSETQRNKGNFPGRFSGRQFSNSRSEMNVSTLELGDSALYLCASSRAGLTDTQYFGPGTRLTVL.

The CDR3 here is CASSFFRGDGYTF. CDR3 in DNA: TGTGCCAGCAGCTTCTTCAGGGGCGATGGCTACACCTTC. The chain links TRBV7-2 to TRBJ1-2; weak D call: TRBD1 (6 bases). Germline-derived CDR1 and CDR2 are SGHTA and FQGNSA. The length of the CDR3 is 13 residues. V gave up 3 bases and J gave up 6 bases, with 11 bases separating them.

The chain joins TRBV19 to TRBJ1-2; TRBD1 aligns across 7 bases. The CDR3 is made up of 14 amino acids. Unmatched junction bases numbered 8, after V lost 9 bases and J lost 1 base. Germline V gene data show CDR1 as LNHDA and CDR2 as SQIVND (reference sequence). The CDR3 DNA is TGTGCCAGCAGGAGCCGGGACAGTAACTATGGCTACACCTTC. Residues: CASRSRDSNYGYTF.

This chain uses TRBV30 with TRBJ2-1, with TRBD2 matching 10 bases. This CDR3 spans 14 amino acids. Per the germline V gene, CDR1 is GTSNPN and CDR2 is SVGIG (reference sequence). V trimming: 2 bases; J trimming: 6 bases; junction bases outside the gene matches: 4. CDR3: CAWSRGLAVNEQFF. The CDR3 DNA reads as TGTGCCTGGAGTCGCGGACTAGCGGTCAATGAGCAGTTCTTC.

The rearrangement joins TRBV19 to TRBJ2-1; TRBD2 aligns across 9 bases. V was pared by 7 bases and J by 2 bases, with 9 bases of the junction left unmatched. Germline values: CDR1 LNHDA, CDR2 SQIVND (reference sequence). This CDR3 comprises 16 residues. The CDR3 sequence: CASKGGGADTYNEQFF. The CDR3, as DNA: TGTGCCAGTAAGGGCGGGGGGGCCGACACCTACAATGAGCAGTTCTTC.

CDR3 sequence reads: CASSQVPGLAYNEQFF. CDR3 sequence (DNA): TGTGCCAGCAGCCAAGTCCCCGGGTTAGCCTACAATGAGCAGTTCTTC. V and J are TRBV14 and TRBJ2-1; no clear D. The V end was cut by 1 base, the J end by 2 bases, with 12 bases between. The CDR3 totals 16 residues. Germline lookup yields CDR1 SGHDN and CDR2 FVKESK.

Written as DNA, the CDR3 is TGTGCCAGCAGCCTAGGACAGAATGAAAAACTGTTTTTT. Its translation: CASSLGQNEKLFF. The chain combines TRBV5-4 with TRBJ1-4; TRBD1 might be the D (6 bases). Trimming removed 4 bases from V and 5 bases from J, with 9 bases in between. Germline CDR1 is SGHNT and CDR2 is YYREEE (reference sequence). This CDR3 has 13 amino acids.

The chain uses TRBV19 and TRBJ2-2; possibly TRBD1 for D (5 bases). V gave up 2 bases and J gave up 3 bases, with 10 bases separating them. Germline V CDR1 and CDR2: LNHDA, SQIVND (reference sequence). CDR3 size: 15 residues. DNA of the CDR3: TGTGCCAGTAGTATACCAGGGATGGACACCGGGGAGCTGTTTTTT. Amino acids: CASSIPGMDTGELFF.

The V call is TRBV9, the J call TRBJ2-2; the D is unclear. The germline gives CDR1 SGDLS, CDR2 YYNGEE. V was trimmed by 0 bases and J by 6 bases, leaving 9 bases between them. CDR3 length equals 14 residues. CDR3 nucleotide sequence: TGTGCCAGCAGCGTAGGCACAGACCCCGGGGAGCTGTTTTTT. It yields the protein CASSVGTDPGELFF. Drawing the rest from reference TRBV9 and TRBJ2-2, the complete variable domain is DSGVTQTPKHLITATGQRVTLRCSPRSGDLSVYWYQQSLDQGLQFLIQYYNGEERAKGNILERFSAQQFPDLHSELNLSSLELGDSALYFCASSVGTDPGELFFGEGSRLTVL.

The CDR3 loop reads CASSPGGRDTEAFF. The CDR3 nucleotides read TGTGCCAGCAGCCCCGGAGGAAGGGACACTGAAGCTTTCTTT. This chain links TRBV11-2 with TRBJ1-1; D unclear. Between the trimmed V and J ends, which lost 5 bases and 3 bases, there was a span of 13 bases. Germline-derived CDR1 and CDR2 are SGHAT and FQNNGV. The CDR3 extends over 14 amino acids.

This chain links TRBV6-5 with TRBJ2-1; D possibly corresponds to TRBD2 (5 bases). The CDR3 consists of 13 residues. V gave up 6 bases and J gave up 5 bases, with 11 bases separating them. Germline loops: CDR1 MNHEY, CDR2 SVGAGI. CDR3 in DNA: TGTGCCAGCAGACGGGATGGGCACAATGAGCAGTTCTTC. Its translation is CASRRDGHNEQFF.

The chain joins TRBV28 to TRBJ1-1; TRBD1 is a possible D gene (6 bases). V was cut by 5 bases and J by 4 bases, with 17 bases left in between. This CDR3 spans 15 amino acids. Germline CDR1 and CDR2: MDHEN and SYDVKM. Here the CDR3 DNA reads TGTGCCAGCAGTCCCGGTCGGGGGGCGGTCACTGAAGCTTTCTTT. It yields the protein CASSPGRGAVTEAFF.

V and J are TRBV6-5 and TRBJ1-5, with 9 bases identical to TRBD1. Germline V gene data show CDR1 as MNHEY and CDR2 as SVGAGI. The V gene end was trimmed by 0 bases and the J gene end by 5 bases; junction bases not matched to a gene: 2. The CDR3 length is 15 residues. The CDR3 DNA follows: TGTGCCAGCAGTTACTCAAGGACAGGGGATCAGCCCCAGCATTTT. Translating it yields CASSYSRTGDQPQHF.

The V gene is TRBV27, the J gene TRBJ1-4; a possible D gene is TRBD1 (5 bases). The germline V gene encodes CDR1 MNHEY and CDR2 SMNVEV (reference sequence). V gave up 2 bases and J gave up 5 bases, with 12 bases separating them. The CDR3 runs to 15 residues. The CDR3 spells CASSLRGTENEKLFF. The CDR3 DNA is TGTGCCAGCAGTTTACGGGGGACCGAAAATGAAAAACTGTTTTTT.

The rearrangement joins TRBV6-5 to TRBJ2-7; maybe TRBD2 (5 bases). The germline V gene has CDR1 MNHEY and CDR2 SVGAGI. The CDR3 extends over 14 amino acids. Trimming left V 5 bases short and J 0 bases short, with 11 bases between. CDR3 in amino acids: CASSPGVGSYEQYF. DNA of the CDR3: TGTGCCAGCAGTCCCGGGGTAGGCTCCTACGAGCAGTACTTC.

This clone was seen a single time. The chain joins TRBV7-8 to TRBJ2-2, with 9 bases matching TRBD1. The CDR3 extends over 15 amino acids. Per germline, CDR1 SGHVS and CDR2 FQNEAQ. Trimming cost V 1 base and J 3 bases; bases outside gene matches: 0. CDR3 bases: TGTGCCAGCAGCTTAGGACAGGGGGACACCGGGGAGCTGTTTTTT. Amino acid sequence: CASSLGQGDTGELFF.

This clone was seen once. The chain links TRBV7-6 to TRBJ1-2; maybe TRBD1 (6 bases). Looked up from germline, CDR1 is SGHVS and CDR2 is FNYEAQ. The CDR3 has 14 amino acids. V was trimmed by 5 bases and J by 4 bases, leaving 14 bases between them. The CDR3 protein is CASSLGDTRYGYTF. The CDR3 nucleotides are TGTGCCAGCAGCCTGGGGGACACTCGCTATGGCTACACCTTC. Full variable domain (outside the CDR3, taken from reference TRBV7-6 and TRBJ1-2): GAGVSQSPRYKVTKRGQDVALRCDPISGHVSLYWYRQALGQGPEFLTYFNYEAQQDKSGLPNDRFSAERPEGSISTLTIQRTEQRDSAMYRCASSLGDTRYGYTFGSGTRLTVV.